The table lists the clone carrying this TCR beta chain with many counts. As yet, its antigen is unknown. Unique molecular identifiers tagged the TCRbeta library. From the PCR reads, TCRdb called clonotypes with MiXCR, one entry per CDR3 protein. The sample shows some 600,000 distinct CDR3 sequences, 10% to 15% of them seen only once. The data are from a study of T-cell reconstitution after alpha-beta-depleted transplantation in children. Study-wide results and caveats: About two months after transplant, alpha-beta T cells reportedly came from several hundred expanded graft clones.

Germline CDR1 reads DFQATT; CDR2 reads SNEGSKA (reference sequence). The CDR3 loop spans 14 amino acids. J was trimmed by 4 bases and V by 5 bases; bases with no gene match: 10. The clonotype originates from a male patient aged 10 to 17 who had a stem cell transplant for acute myeloid leukemia, so the T cells may come from the graft donor. Sequenced here: PBMCs, mostly from graft donor cells, sampled 360 days after TCRalphabeta/CD19-depleted stem cell transplant. The V gene is TRBV20-1, the J gene TRBJ1-2, with 7 positions matching TRBD1. The CDR3 DNA follows: TGCAGTGCTGCAACAGGGGTACAGGGCTATGGCTACACCTTC. Translating gives CSAATGVQGYGYTF.